The 28 T cell receptor beta chains presented below share a single source sample, sequenced in a study of blood T cell repertoires in COVID-19 (TCRdb year 2020). The receptor library was made with the immunoSEQ multiplex PCR assay. Held by TCRdb, this immuneACCESS table contains in-frame sequences only and omits some clones. Under half of the omission traces to an unresolved V gene where checked; the cause of the rest is unknown. The sample table shows about 480,000 clones, and more than 75% are seen once. The ten largest clones represent about 1.7% of the sample. Sequenced input: PBMCs or T cells enriched from blood (not recorded which). Every receptor here comes from a woman aged 40 to 55 who had recovered from COVID-19.

As concerns this clone: An end of the junction differs from the germline gene, which may be a read error. The chain joins TRBV5-5 to TRBJ1-1; possibly TRBD1 for D (5 bases). Germline V gives CDR1 SGHKS, CDR2 YYEKEE (reference sequence). The CDR3 extends over 13 amino acids. The DNA of the CDR3 is TGTGCCAGCAGAAATGGGGGGAACCCTGAAGCTTTCTTT. It yields the protein CASRNGGNPEAFF.

The chain combines TRBV5-5 with TRBJ2-1; no firm D call. The CDR3 covers 14 residues. V was shortened by 0 bases and J by 0 bases, with 4 bases between the two germline ends. Germline V gene data show CDR1 as SGHKS and CDR2 as YYEKEE (reference sequence). Written as DNA, the CDR3 is TGTGCCAGCAGCTTGGATCGCTCCTACAATGAGCAGTTCTTC. It encodes CASSLDRSYNEQFF.

This chain links TRBV7-2 with TRBJ2-2; TRBD1 agrees at 10 bases. CDR1 is SGHTA and CDR2 is FQGNSA in the germline V gene. This CDR3 is built from 14 residues. V lost 5 bases, J lost 5 bases, and 2 bases stayed unmatched. The CDR3: CASSGGQGTGELFF. The DNA of the CDR3 is TGTGCCAGCAGCGGGGGACAGGGGACCGGGGAGCTGTTTTTT.

The CDR3 sequence is CASSPRGAGGSAYNEQFF. The CDR3 DNA is TGTGCCAGCAGCCCTAGGGGGGCTGGCGGGAGCGCCTACAATGAGCAGTTCTTC. This rearrangement joins TRBV7-9 to TRBJ2-1, with D perhaps matching TRBD2 (7 bases). Deletions cut 5 bases from V and 2 bases from J, with 22 bases between. The CDR3 consists of 18 residues. Germline V gene lookup returns CDR1 SEHNR and CDR2 FQNEAQ (reference sequence).

This chain links TRBV3-1 (or the pseudogene TRBV3-2) with TRBJ2-4; TRBD2 matches 7 bases. CDR3 length: 18 amino acids. Germline CDR1 reads LGHDT; CDR2 reads YNNKEL (reference sequence). The J segment lost 4 bases and the V segment lost 5 bases, leaving 17 bases of the junction unmatched. The CDR3 is CASSSRTRRVDGKNIQYF. DNA for the CDR3: TGTGCCAGCAGCTCTCGGACTAGGCGGGTCGACGGAAAAAACATTCAGTACTTC.

This clone was seen only a few times. The gene calls are TRBV3-1 (or the pseudogene TRBV3-2) and TRBJ2-3, with 10 nucleotides matching TRBD2. The germline gives CDR1 LGHDT, CDR2 YNNKEL (reference sequence). The CDR3 has 16 residues. The V segment lost 4 bases and the J segment 4 bases; nucleotides outside the gene matches: 8. The CDR3 nucleotides read TGTGCCAGCAGCCGAGGACTAGCGGTTTCAGCAGATACGCAGTATTTT. This sequence encodes CASSRGLAVSADTQYF.

The J gene is TRBJ2-2, the V gene TRBV27, with a tentative D call TRBD1 (6 bases). The V end lost 7 bases, the J end lost 3 bases, and 12 bases lay between the germline ends. Germline V CDR1 and CDR2: MNHEY, SMNVEV (reference sequence). The CDR3 spans 14 residues. The CDR3 DNA follows: TGTGCCAGCATGAGGGGGACGTACACCGGGGAGCTGTTTTTT. Translating gives CASMRGTYTGELFF.

The table lists this clone with a count of one. The chain combines TRBV4-2 with TRBJ1-2; 7 nucleotides line up with TRBD1. From germline, CDR1 is LGHNA and CDR2 YNFKEQ. The CDR3 loop spans 16 amino acids. The V segment lost 1 base and the J segment 3 bases; nucleotides outside the gene matches: 8. DNA for the CDR3: TGTGCCAGCAGCCAAGTCGGACAGGCAACCGACTATGGCTACACCTTC. Translating it yields CASSQVGQATDYGYTF.

The chain employs TRBV11-2 and TRBJ1-4; no clear D. This CDR3 is built from 15 residues. Per the germline V gene, CDR1 is SGHAT and CDR2 is FQNNGV. Trimming took 5 bases from V and 0 from J, leaving 10 bases between them. As DNA, the CDR3 is TGTGCCAGCAGCCCGTGGGCCTCAACTAATGAAAAACTGTTTTTT. This translates into CASSPWASTNEKLFF.

The chain employs TRBV30 and TRBJ1-1; possible D gene TRBD1, 5 bases. The CDR3 length is 15 residues. Looked up from germline, CDR1 is GTSNPN and CDR2 is SVGIG (reference sequence). Trimming took 2 bases from V and 3 from J, leaving 16 bases between them. The chain's CDR3 is CAWSIVRQTYTEAFF. The DNA for the CDR3 is TGTGCCTGGAGTATCGTCCGACAGACCTACACTGAAGCTTTCTTT.

This chain uses TRBV6-5 with TRBJ1-5; 7 nucleotides match TRBD1. Germline CDR1 and CDR2: MNHEY and SVGAGI. The V gene end was trimmed by 6 bases and the J gene end by 6 bases; junction bases not matched to a gene: 8. There are 14 residues in the CDR3. CDR3 coding DNA: TGTGCCAGCAGCCCAGCGACAGGGTCTCAGCCCCAGCATTTT. Translation: CASSPATGSQPQHF.

CDR3 in DNA: TGTGCCAGCAGCTTAAGAGTCGGGGGGGCTCTTGAAGCTTTCTTT. Amino acids: CASSLRVGGALEAFF. The gene calls are TRBV7-2 and TRBJ1-1, with D perhaps matching TRBD1 (6 bases). The CDR3 contains 15 residues. The germline V gene encodes CDR1 SGHTA and CDR2 FQGNSA. The V end lost 2 bases, the J end lost 7 bases, and 17 bases lay between the germline ends.

This chain joins TRBV11-3 and TRBJ1-1; D call uncertain. The CDR3 has 13 amino acids. Deletions cut 6 bases from V and 0 bases from J, with 8 bases between. Germline V gives CDR1 SGHNT, CDR2 YENEEA. CDR3 nucleotides: TGTGCCAGCAGAATCACTTTGAACACTGAAGCTTTCTTT. Amino acids: CASRITLNTEAFF.

This clone has more than one count but fewer than ten. The rearrangement uses TRBV19 and TRBJ2-5, with 9 bases identical to TRBD1. The CDR3 covers 15 residues. Unmatched junction bases numbered 5, after V lost 3 bases and J lost 3 bases. Looked up from germline, CDR1 is LNHDA and CDR2 is SQIVND (reference sequence). CDR3 amino acids: CASSIADRGKETQYF. CDR3 nucleotides: TGTGCCAGTAGTATTGCCGACAGGGGGAAAGAGACCCAGTACTTC.

The genes are TRBV7-9 and TRBJ2-7; D might be TRBD1 (6 bases). Germline V gene lookup returns CDR1 SEHNR and CDR2 FQNEAQ (reference sequence). Trimming shortened V by 0 bases and J by 7 bases, and 16 bases separated the two germline ends. This CDR3 contains 15 residues. This chain's CDR3 is CASSLAAAGDLEQYF. The CDR3 DNA is TGTGCCAGCAGCTTAGCTGCGGCAGGGGATTTAGAGCAGTACTTC.

V and J are TRBV5-6 and TRBJ1-2; 9 bases fit TRBD1. Unmatched junction bases numbered 5, after V lost 3 bases and J lost 5 bases. From germline, CDR1 is SGHDT and CDR2 YYEEEE. The CDR3 contains 14 residues. As DNA, the CDR3 is TGTGCCAGCAGCTCGCCGGGACAGGGATATGGCTACACCTTC. Its protein is CASSSPGQGYGYTF.

The chain uses TRBV6-5 and TRBJ1-1; D remains ambiguous. Trimming removed 6 bases from V and 0 bases from J, with 14 bases in between. This CDR3 has 15 residues. CDR1 is MNHEY and CDR2 is SVGAGI in the germline V gene. The CDR3 region has the DNA TGTGCCAGCAGCCTAGACCGGAACATGAACACTGAAGCTTTCTTT. This sequence encodes CASSLDRNMNTEAFF.

The chain links TRBV5-1 to TRBJ1-2, with 9 bases fitting TRBD1. J was trimmed by 5 bases and V by 4 bases; bases with no gene match: 12. The germline CDR1 and CDR2 sequences are SGHRS and YFSETQ. The length of the CDR3 is 16 residues. The CDR3 is CASSHGQGPGFYGYTF. CDR3 bases: TGCGCCAGCAGCCACGGACAGGGGCCGGGATTTTATGGCTACACCTTC. Full variable domain (missing parts from reference TRBV5-1 and TRBJ1-2): KAGVTQTPRYLIKTRGQQVTLSCSPISGHRSVSWYQQTPGQGLQFLFEYFSETQRNKGNFPGRFSGRQFSNSRSEMNVSTLELGDSALYLCASSHGQGPGFYGYTFGSGTRLTVV.

The chain couples TRBV6-5 to TRBJ1-2; possibly TRBD1 for D (6 bases). Germline assignment: CDR1 MNHEY and CDR2 SVGAGI. V was shortened by 0 bases and J by 4 bases, with 12 bases between the two germline ends. This CDR3 has 15 amino acids. CDR3 sequence: CASSYSITGTYGYTF. CDR3 nucleotides: TGTGCCAGCAGTTACTCGATCACAGGGACCTATGGCTACACCTTC.

The chain couples TRBV5-5 to TRBJ1-2; D possibly corresponds to TRBD1 (5 bases). Trimming pared 0 bases from V and 2 bases from J, leaving 5 bases between. The CDR3 extends over 13 amino acids. From germline, CDR1 is SGHKS and CDR2 YYEKEE (reference sequence). Here the CDR3 reads CASSLGQNYGYTF. DNA for the CDR3: TGTGCCAGCAGCTTGGGACAGAACTATGGCTACACCTTC.

This chain uses TRBV4-1 with TRBJ2-3; 8 bases line up with TRBD2. V shed 3 bases and J 2 bases; nucleotides not matched to a gene: 13. This CDR3 region has 18 residues. CDR1 is MGHRA, CDR2 YSYEKL, per germline. The CDR3: CASSHVLAGRGVTDTQYF. CDR3 coding DNA: TGCGCCAGCAGCCATGTCCTAGCGGGCCGGGGGGTCACAGATACGCAGTATTTT.

This rearrangement joins TRBV27 to TRBJ1-1, with 9 bases aligning to TRBD1. V shed 5 bases and J 5 bases; nucleotides not matched to a gene: 6. The CDR3 covers 14 residues. Per the germline V gene, CDR1 is MNHEY and CDR2 is SMNVEV (reference sequence). The CDR3 DNA reads as TGTGCCAGCAGTGAGTACAGGGGGCGAACTGAAGCTTTCTTT. The encoded protein is CASSEYRGRTEAFF.

V usage is TRBV28 and J usage is TRBJ1-6, with unresolved D. From germline, CDR1 is MDHEN and CDR2 SYDVKM. V dropped 7 bases and J dropped 0 bases, with 13 bases sitting between them. The CDR3 has 16 amino acids. CDR3 DNA sequence: TGTGCCAGCAAACCGGCGTCTAGCTCCTATAATTCACCCCTCCACTTT. This encodes CASKPASSSYNSPLHF.

This clone appeared a single time. This chain links TRBV5-1 with TRBJ2-7; D possibly corresponds to TRBD2 (7 bases). The CDR3 extends over 13 amino acids. The V gene lost 4 bases and the J gene lost 6 bases, with 14 bases spanning the gap. Germline values: CDR1 SGHRS, CDR2 YFSETQ. CDR3: CASSPNREGEQYF. In DNA, the CDR3 is TGCGCCAGCAGCCCGAACAGGGAGGGCGAGCAGTACTTC.

V is TRBV7-9 and J is TRBJ1-4, with 11 bases identical to TRBD1. Looked up from germline, CDR1 is SEHNR and CDR2 is FQNEAQ (reference sequence). This CDR3 is built from 15 residues. The V gene end was trimmed by 5 bases and the J gene end by 7 bases; junction bases not matched to a gene: 6. CDR3 sequence: CASSPTGTGGEKLFF. The CDR3 coding sequence is TGTGCCAGCAGCCCTACCGGGACAGGGGGTGAAAAACTGTTTTTT.

The chain recombines TRBV14 with TRBJ1-1; D is possibly TRBD1 (5 bases). Trimming pared 0 bases from V and 3 bases from J, leaving 11 bases between. The CDR3 consists of 15 residues. The germline gives CDR1 SGHDN, CDR2 FVKESK. The CDR3 nucleotides are TGTGCCAGCAGCCAAGAAGCAGGGAGGTACACTGAAGCTTTCTTT. Translating it yields CASSQEAGRYTEAFF.

This sequence joins TRBV4-3 and TRBJ2-1, with 10 bases identical to TRBD1. V shed 0 bases and J 7 bases; nucleotides not matched to a gene: 6. CDR3 length equals 16 residues. CDR1 is LGHNA and CDR2 is YSLEER in the germline V gene. The chain's CDR3 is CASSQDFRTGGNEQFF. The CDR3 bases are TGCGCCAGCAGCCAAGATTTTAGGACAGGGGGTAATGAGCAGTTCTTC.

CDR3 sequence: CAWGTGGPPAANEKLFF. Here the CDR3 DNA reads TGTGCCTGGGGGACAGGGGGTCCACCGGCGGCTAATGAAAAACTGTTTTTT. The chain links TRBV30 to TRBJ1-4; 11 bases fit TRBD1. The V gene's germline CDR1 is GTSNPN and CDR2 SVGIG (reference sequence). The V gene end was trimmed by 5 bases and the J gene end by 3 bases; junction bases not matched to a gene: 11. This CDR3 is built from 17 residues.